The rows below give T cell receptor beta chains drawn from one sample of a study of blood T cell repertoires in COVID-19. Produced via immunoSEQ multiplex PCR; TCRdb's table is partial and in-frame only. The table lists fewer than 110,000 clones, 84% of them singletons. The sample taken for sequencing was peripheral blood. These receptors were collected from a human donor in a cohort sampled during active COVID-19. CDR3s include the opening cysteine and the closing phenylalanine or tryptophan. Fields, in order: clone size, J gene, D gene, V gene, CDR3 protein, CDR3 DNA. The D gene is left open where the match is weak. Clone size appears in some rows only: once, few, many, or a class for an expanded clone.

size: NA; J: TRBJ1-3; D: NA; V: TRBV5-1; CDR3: CASSPEEAGNTIYF; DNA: TGCGCCAGCAGCCCGGAGGAGGCTGGAAACACCATATATTTT
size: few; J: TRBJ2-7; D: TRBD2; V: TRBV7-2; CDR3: CASSLVASGTYEQYF; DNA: TGTGCCAGCAGCTTAGTGGCTAGCGGGACCTACGAGCAGTACTTC
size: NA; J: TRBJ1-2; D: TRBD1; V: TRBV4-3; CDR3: CASSQDLGTGNGYTF; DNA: TGCGCCAGCAGCCAAGATCTAGGGACAGGGAACGGCTACACCTTC
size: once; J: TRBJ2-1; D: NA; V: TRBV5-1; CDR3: CASSRGGNNGIGEQFF; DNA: TGCGCCAGCAGCCGGGGCGGGAACAACGGGATCGGTGAGCAGTTCTTC
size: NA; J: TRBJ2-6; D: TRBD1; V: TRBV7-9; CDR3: CASTNPRQGAGSGANVLTF; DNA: TGTGCCAGCACCAATCCTAGACAGGGGGCCGGCTCTGGGGCCAACGTCCTGACTTTC
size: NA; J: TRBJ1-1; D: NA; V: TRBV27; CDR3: CASFLNTEAFF; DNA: TGTGCCAGCTTCTTGAACACTGAAGCTTTCTTT
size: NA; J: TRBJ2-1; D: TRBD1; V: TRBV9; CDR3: CASSVQGAYSDEQFF; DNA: TGTGCCAGCAGCGTTCAGGGGGCATATTCGGATGAGCAGTTCTTC
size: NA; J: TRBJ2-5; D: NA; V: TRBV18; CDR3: CASSLDRNQETQYF; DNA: TGTGCCAGCTCACTCGACAGGAACCAAGAGACCCAGTACTTC
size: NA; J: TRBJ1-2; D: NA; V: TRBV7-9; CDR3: CASSRQFGYTF; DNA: TGTGCCAGCAGCAGACAGTTTGGCTACACCTTC
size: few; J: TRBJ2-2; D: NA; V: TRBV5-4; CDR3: CAPRAGELFF; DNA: TGTGCCCCCAGGGCCGGGGAGCTGTTTTTT
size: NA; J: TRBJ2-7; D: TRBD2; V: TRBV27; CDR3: CASSLDSGGAPYEQYF; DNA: TGTGCCAGCAGTTTAGATTCGGGGGGAGCGCCGTACGAGCAGTACTTC
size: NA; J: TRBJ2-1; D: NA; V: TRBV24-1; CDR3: CATSDLRPGNEQFF; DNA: TGTGCCACCAGTGATTTGAGACCGGGCAATGAGCAGTTCTTC
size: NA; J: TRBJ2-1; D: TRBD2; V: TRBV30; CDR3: CAWSVPGGNEQFF; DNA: TGTGCCTGGAGTGTACCGGGGGGGAATGAGCAGTTCTTC
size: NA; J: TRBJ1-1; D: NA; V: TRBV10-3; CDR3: CAISDQGNTEAFF; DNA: TGTGCCATCAGTGATCAGGGAAACACTGAAGCTTTCTTT
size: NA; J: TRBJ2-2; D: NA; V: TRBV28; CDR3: CASNLGGPGELFF; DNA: TGTGCCAGCAACCTGGGGGGGCCCGGGGAGCTGTTTTTT
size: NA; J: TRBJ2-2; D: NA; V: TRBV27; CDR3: CASSLLETGELFF; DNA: TGTGCCAGCAGTTTATTAGAGACCGGGGAGCTGTTTTTT
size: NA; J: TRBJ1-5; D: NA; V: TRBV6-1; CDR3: CASSDIGHQYSNQPQHF; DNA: TGTGCCAGCAGTGATATAGGACATCAGTATAGCAATCAGCCCCAGCATTTT
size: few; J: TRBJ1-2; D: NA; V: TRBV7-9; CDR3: CASSLNRDEGYTF; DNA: TGTGCCAGCAGCTTAAACCGGGATGAAGGCTACACCTTC
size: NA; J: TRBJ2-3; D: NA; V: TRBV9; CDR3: CASSVGLRGSADTQYF; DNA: TGTGCCAGCAGCGTAGGTCTTAGGGGGTCGGCAGATACGCAGTATTTT
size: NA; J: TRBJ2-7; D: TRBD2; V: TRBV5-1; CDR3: CASSLEGLAGSYEQYF; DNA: TGCGCCAGCAGCTTGGAAGGACTAGCGGGTTCCTACGAGCAGTACTTC
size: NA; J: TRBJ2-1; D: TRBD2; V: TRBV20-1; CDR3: CSPTSGSEQFF; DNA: TGCAGTCCCACTAGCGGGAGTGAGCAGTTCTTC
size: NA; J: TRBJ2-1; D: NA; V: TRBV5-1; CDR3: CASLGRGRTNEQFF; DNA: TGCGCCAGCCTCGGGAGGGGGCGTACGAATGAGCAGTTCTTC
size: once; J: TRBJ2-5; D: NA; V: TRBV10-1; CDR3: CASSELNPSHETQYF; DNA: TGCGCCAGCAGTGAGTTGAATCCTAGCCATGAGACCCAGTACTTC
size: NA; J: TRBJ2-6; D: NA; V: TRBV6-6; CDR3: CASSYWGRGANVLTF; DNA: TGTGCCAGCAGTTATTGGGGGCGTGGGGCCAACGTCCTGACTTTC
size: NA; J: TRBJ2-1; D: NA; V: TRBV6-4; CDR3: CASSDSGSGFSYNEQFF; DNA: TGTGCCAGCAGTGACTCCGGGAGCGGCTTCTCCTACAATGAGCAGTTCTTC
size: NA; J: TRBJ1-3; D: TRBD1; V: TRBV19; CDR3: CATSLRGQGLGAGNTIYF; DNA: TGTGCCACTTCATTGCGGGGACAGGGGCTGGGCGCTGGAAACACCATATATTTT
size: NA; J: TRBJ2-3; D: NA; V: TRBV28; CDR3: CASRPSGFTDTQYF; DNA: TGTGCCAGCAGACCCAGCGGGTTCACAGATACGCAGTATTTT
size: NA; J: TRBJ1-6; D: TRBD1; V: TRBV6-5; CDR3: CASSYDRDSPLHF; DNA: TGTGCCAGCAGTTACGACAGGGATTCACCCCTCCACTTT
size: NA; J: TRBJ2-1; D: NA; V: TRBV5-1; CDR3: CASSRGVGISEQFF; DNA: TGCGCCAGCAGCCGCGGTGTCGGGATCAGTGAGCAGTTCTTC
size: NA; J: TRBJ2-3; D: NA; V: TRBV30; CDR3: CAWSSPDTQYF; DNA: TGTGCCTGGTCGAGTCCAGATACGCAGTATTTT
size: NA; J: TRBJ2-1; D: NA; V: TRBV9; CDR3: CASSVGEVNEQFF; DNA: TGTGCCAGCAGCGTAGGAGAGGTAAATGAGCAGTTCTTC
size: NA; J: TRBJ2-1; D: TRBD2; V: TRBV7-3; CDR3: CASSPGLAGGSGNEQFF; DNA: TGTGCCAGCAGCCCTGGACTAGCGGGAGGCAGCGGGAATGAGCAGTTCTTC
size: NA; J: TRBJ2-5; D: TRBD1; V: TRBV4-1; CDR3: CASSQGQGETQYF; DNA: TGCGCCAGCAGCCAGGGACAGGGGGAGACCCAGTACTTC
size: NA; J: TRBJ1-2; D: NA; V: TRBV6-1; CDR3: CASSEDGAPGDGYTF; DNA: TGTGCCAGCAGTGAAGATGGGGCCCCAGGTGATGGCTACACCTTC
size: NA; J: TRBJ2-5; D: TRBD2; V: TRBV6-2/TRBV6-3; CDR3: CASSQVPAGDQYF; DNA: TGTGCCAGCAGTCAGGTCCCGGCGGGGGACCAGTACTTC
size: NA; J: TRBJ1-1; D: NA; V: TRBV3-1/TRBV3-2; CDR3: CASSHRGQNTEAFF; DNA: TGTGCCAGCAGCCATCGCGGACAGAACACTGAAGCTTTCTTT
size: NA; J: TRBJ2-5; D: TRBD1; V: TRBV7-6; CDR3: CASRPSTGGGETQYF; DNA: TGTGCCAGCAGGCCATCGACAGGGGGCGGGGAGACCCAGTACTTC
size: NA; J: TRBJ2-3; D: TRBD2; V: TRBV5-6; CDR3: CASSLAGGGTDTQYF; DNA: TGTGCCAGCAGCTTGGCCGGCGGGGGTACAGATACGCAGTATTTT
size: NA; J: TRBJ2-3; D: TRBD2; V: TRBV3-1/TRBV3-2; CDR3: CASSQAPGRATDTQYF; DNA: TGTGCCAGCAGCCAAGCCCCGGGGAGGGCAACAGATACGCAGTATTTT
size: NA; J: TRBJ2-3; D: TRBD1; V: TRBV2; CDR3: CASRETGFTDTQYF; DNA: TGTGCCAGCAGGGAGACAGGGTTCACAGATACGCAGTATTTT